This T cell receptor (beta chain) was retrieved from a study of blood T cell repertoires in COVID-19. The germline V gene encodes CDR1 SGHDT and CDR2 YYEEEE. Trimming shortened V by 2 bases and J by 7 bases, and 15 bases separated the two germline ends. The CDR3 length is 15 residues. Participant age was about 18 to 95 years, and participants resided in 25 or so US areas. Self-reported history from a screening survey and questionnaire set each donor's cohort. Using immunoSEQ multiplex PCR, the repertoire was profiled, and TCRdb retains in-frame clones only, with some absent. Here the sample spans approximately 65,000 clones, under 80% being singletons.

The chain has TRBV5-6 and TRBJ2-2; no clear D gene. Material: PBMCs or T cells enriched from blood (not recorded which). The sequence was collected from a woman in her sixties or seventies who had been exposed to COVID-19. The CDR3 is CASSLVRRVGGELFF. Written as DNA, the CDR3 is TGTGCCAGCAGCTTAGTCAGGCGAGTTGGCGGGGAGCTGTTTTTT.